A selection of T cell receptor beta chains follows, all from one sample in a study of T-cell reconstitution after alpha-beta-depleted transplantation in children. TCRdb independently ran MiXCR on the PCR reads; one entry per CDR3 protein. This sample carries around 960,000 distinct CDR3 sequences, roughly 31% of them seen once, and the ten largest clones take approximately 30%. This specimen was PBMCs, mostly from graft donor cells, taken 360 days after TCRalphabeta/CD19-depleted stem cell transplant. Receptors were obtained from a boy under two years old who had a stem cell transplant for SCID, so the T cells may come from the graft donor. Both conserved end residues are part of each CDR3. Each record gives: J gene, V gene, D gene, clone size, CDR3 DNA, CDR3 protein. D genes are given only for firm matches. The size of a clone is reported for some rows only, either as once, few or many, or as a class for expanded clones.

j_call: TRBJ2-7
v_call: TRBV5-1
d_call: .
clone_size: .
cdr3_nt: TGCGCCAGCAGTTGGATTGGCAGCCTGGGTTCTCCCTACGAGCAGTACTTC
cdr3_aa: CASSWIGSLGSPYEQYF

j_call: TRBJ1-5
v_call: TRBV5-1
d_call: .
clone_size: few
cdr3_nt: TGCGCCAGCAGCTTGGACAGTCTGGCGGGCCAGCCCCAGCATTTT
cdr3_aa: CASSLDSLAGQPQHF

j_call: TRBJ2-7
v_call: TRBV5-6
d_call: .
clone_size: few
cdr3_nt: TGTGCCAGCAGCTTTAAAGGTACCGGGTCCTACGAGCAGTACTTC
cdr3_aa: CASSFKGTGSYEQYF

j_call: TRBJ2-2
v_call: TRBV9
d_call: .
clone_size: .
cdr3_nt: TGTGCCAGCAGCTTAGGAGCCGGGGTCGCCGGGGAGCTGTTTTTT
cdr3_aa: CASSLGAGVAGELFF

j_call: TRBJ2-7
v_call: TRBV5-1
d_call: TRBD1
clone_size: many
cdr3_nt: TGTGCCAGCTCACCCCGACAGGGAAACTACGAGCAGTACTTC
cdr3_aa: CASSPRQGNYEQYF

j_call: TRBJ1-1
v_call: TRBV5-1
d_call: .
clone_size: .
cdr3_nt: TGCGCCAGTAACCGTGGAGGTATGAACACTGAAGCTTTCTTT
cdr3_aa: CASNRGGMNTEAFF

j_call: TRBJ2-7
v_call: TRBV27
d_call: .
clone_size: .
cdr3_nt: TGTGCCAGCAGTCCCTATGGGTCCTCCTACGAGCAGTACTTC
cdr3_aa: CASSPYGSSYEQYF

j_call: TRBJ1-1
v_call: TRBV12-3/TRBV12-4
d_call: TRBD1
clone_size: many
cdr3_nt: TGTGCCAGCAGCCAATTAGACAGGGGTACCACTGAAGCTTTCTTT
cdr3_aa: CASSQLDRGTTEAFF

j_call: TRBJ1-1
v_call: TRBV28
d_call: TRBD1
clone_size: .
cdr3_nt: TGTGCCAGCAGTTCCGTCGGCTCCGCGACAGGGAACGAAGCTTTCTTT
cdr3_aa: CASSSVGSATGNEAFF

j_call: TRBJ2-1
v_call: TRBV15
d_call: TRBD2
clone_size: .
cdr3_nt: TGTGCCACCAGCAGTCCTAAGAAGACCAGCGGGACCGATGAGCAGTTCTTC
cdr3_aa: CATSSPKKTSGTDEQFF

j_call: TRBJ2-3
v_call: TRBV4-3
d_call: .
clone_size: .
cdr3_nt: TGCGCCAGCAGCCAAGAGTCGGGGGCCTTCACAGATACGCAGTATTTT
cdr3_aa: CASSQESGAFTDTQYF

j_call: TRBJ1-1
v_call: TRBV19
d_call: .
clone_size: many
cdr3_nt: TGTGCCACCCAGGCAGAGGTAAACACTGAAGCTTTCTTT
cdr3_aa: CATQAEVNTEAFF

j_call: TRBJ1-1
v_call: TRBV2
d_call: .
clone_size: .
cdr3_nt: TGTGCCAGCAGTGAAGCGCTTCGGGGGGCGAGCACTGAAGCTTTCTTT
cdr3_aa: CASSEALRGASTEAFF

j_call: TRBJ1-1
v_call: TRBV5-1
d_call: .
clone_size: few
cdr3_nt: TGCGCCAGCAGCTTGTTTGCAGGAATACTGAACACTGAAGCTTTCTTT
cdr3_aa: CASSLFAGILNTEAFF

j_call: TRBJ2-5
v_call: TRBV2
d_call: .
clone_size: many
cdr3_nt: TGTGCCAGCAGCGGGACAAATCAAGAGACCCAGTACTTC
cdr3_aa: CASSGTNQETQYF